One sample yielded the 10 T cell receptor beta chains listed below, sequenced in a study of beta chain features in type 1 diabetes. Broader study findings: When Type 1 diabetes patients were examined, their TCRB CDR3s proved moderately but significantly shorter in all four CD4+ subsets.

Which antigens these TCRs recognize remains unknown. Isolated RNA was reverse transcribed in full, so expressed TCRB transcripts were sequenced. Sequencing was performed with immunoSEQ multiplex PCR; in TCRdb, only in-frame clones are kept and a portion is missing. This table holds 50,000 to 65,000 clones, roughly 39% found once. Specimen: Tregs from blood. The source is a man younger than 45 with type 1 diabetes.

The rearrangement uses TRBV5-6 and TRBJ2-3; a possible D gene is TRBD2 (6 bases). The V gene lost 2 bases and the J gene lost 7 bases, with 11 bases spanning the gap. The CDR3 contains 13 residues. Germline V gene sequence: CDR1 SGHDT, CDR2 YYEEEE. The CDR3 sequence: CASSFGRGYTQYF. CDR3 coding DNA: TGTGCCAGCAGCTTCGGTCGGGGGTATACGCAGTATTTT.

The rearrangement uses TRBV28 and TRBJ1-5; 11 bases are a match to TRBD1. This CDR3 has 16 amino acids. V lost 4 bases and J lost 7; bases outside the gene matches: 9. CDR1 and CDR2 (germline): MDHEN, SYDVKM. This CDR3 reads CASSSRPGQGGQPQHF. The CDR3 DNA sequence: TGTGCCAGCAGTTCCCGGCCGGGACAGGGGGGACAGCCCCAGCATTTT. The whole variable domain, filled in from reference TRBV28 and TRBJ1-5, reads DVKVTQSSRYLVKRTGEKVFLECVQDMDHENMFWYRQDPGLGLRLIYFSYDVKMKEKGDIPEGYSVSREKKERFSLILESASTNQTSMYLCASSSRPGQGGQPQHFGDGTRLSIL.

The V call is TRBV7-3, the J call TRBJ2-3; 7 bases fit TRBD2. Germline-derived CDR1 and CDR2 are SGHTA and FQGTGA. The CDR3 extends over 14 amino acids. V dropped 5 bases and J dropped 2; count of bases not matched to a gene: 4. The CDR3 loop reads CASSLRLATDTQYF. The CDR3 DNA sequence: TGTGCCAGCAGCCTGAGACTAGCCACAGATACGCAGTATTTT.

The CDR3 is CASSSSTGRSSYEQYF. The DNA for the CDR3 is TGCGCCAGCAGCTCCTCCACGGGAAGAAGCTCCTACGAGCAGTACTTC. This rearrangement joins TRBV5-1 to TRBJ2-7; D is possibly TRBD2 (5 bases). The germline V gene encodes CDR1 SGHRS and CDR2 YFSETQ. The V gene lost 3 bases and the J gene lost 0 bases, with 16 bases spanning the gap. This CDR3 comprises 16 residues.

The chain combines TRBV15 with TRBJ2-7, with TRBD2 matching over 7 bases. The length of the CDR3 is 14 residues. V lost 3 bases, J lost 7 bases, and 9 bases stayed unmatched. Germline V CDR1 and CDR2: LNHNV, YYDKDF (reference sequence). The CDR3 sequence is CATSSQAGRGEQYF. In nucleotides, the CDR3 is TGTGCCACCAGCAGTCAAGCGGGGAGGGGTGAGCAGTACTTC.

CDR3 residues: CASSLTGGQNTEAFF. The CDR3 nucleotides are TGCGCCAGCAGCTTGACAGGGGGCCAGAACACTGAAGCTTTCTTT. The rearrangement uses TRBV5-1 and TRBJ1-1; TRBD1 matches 9 bases. Per germline, CDR1 SGHRS and CDR2 YFSETQ. This CDR3 spans 15 amino acids. V shed 1 base and J 1 base; nucleotides not matched to a gene: 2.

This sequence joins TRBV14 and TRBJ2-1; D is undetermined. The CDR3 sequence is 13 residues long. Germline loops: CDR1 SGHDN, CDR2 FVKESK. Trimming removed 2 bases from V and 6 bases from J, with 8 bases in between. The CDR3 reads CASSQLSRNEQFF. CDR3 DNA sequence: TGTGCCAGCAGCCAACTCTCCCGCAATGAGCAGTTCTTC.

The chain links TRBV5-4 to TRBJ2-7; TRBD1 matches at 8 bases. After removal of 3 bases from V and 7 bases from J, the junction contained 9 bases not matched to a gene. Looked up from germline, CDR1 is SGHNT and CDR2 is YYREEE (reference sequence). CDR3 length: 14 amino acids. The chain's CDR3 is CASSSDRVVREQYF. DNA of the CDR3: TGTGCCAGCAGCTCGGACAGGGTAGTGCGTGAGCAGTACTTC.

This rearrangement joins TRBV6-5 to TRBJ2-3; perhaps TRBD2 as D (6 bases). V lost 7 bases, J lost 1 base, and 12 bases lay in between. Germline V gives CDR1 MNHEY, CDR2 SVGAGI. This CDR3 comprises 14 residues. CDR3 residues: CASTYKRGTDTQYF. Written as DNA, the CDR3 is TGTGCCAGCACCTACAAGCGGGGCACAGATACGCAGTATTTT.

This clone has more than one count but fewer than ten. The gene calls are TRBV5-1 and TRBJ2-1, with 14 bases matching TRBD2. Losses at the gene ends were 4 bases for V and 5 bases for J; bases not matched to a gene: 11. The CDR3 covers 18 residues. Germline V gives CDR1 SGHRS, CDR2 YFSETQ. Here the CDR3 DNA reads TGCGCCAGCAGCGGGAGGTCGGGACTAGCGGGGGAAAACAATGAGCAGTTCTTC. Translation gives CASSGRSGLAGENNEQFF.